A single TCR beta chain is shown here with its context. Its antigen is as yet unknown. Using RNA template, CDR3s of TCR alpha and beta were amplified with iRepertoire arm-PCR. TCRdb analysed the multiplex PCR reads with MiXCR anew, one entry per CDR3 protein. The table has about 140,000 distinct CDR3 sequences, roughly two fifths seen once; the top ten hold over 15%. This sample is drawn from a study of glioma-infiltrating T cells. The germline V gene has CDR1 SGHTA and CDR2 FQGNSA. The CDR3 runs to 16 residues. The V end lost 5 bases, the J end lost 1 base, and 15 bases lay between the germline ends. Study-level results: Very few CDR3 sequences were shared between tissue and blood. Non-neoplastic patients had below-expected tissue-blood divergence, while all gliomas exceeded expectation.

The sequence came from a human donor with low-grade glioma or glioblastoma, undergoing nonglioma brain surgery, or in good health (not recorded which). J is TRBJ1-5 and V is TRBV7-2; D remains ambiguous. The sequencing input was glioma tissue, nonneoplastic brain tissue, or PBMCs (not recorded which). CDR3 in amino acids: CASSPTLSGSNQPQHF. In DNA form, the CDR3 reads TGTGCCAGCAGCCCAACCCTCTCCGGAAGCAATCAGCCCCAGCATTTT.